The 17 T cell receptor delta chains listed next were all sequenced from one sample in a study of TRDV2 sequences in healthy donors. TCRdb re-called the PCR reads through CATT. This sample has around 2,000 delta-chain clones, with more than 60% found just once. The sample was Vd2+ gamma-delta T cells from blood. These receptor sequences come from a human donor in good health.

Sample share makes this clone large (0.1 to 1%). The chain employs TRDV2 and TRDJ1; 12 bases agree with TRDD3. Germline V gives CDR1 GEAIGNYY, CDR2 EKD. J was trimmed by 5 bases and V by 3 bases; bases with no gene match: 15. CDR3 length: 18 amino acids. CDR3 in DNA: TGTGCCTGTGACCCTTTGGGTACTGGGGGATACACACCGGATAAACTCATCTTT. The encoded protein is CACDPLGTGGYTPDKLIF.

The chain combines TRDV2 with TRDJ3; the match to TRDD3 covers 11 bases. Germline trimming cut 2 bases from V and 2 bases from J; bases unmatched to any gene: 13. In germline, CDR1 is GEAIGNYY, CDR2 EKD. This CDR3 contains 21 residues. CDR3 loop: CACDKLGDSSPGTWDTRQMFF. The CDR3 region has the DNA TGTGCCTGTGACAAACTGGGGGATAGTTCCCCCGGTACCTGGGACACCCGACAGATGTTTTTC.

The genes are TRDV2 and TRDJ1, with 11 bases fitting TRDD3. The CDR3 covers 17 residues. Germline V gene lookup returns CDR1 GEAIGNYY and CDR2 EKD. The V and J ends lost 0 bases and 1 base, in that order; junction bases with no gene match: 6. The CDR3 protein is CACDTVGGYGSTDKLIF. The CDR3 region has the DNA TGTGCCTGTGACACCGTTGGGGGATACGGTAGCACCGATAAACTCATCTTT.

Of note for this clone: With a far larger clone one base away, a read error is the likely cause. V and J are TRDV2 and TRDJ1; the match to TRDD3 covers 7 bases. The CDR3 is made up of 18 amino acids. Germline V CDR1 and CDR2: GEAIGNYY, EKD. The chain's CDR3 is CACDSLLGTEPYTYKLIF. The DNA for the CDR3 is TGTGCCTGTGACTCCTTACTGGGGACCGAGCCGTACACCTATAAACTCATCTTT.

This clone appeared a few times. V and J are TRDV2 and TRDJ1; unclear D gene. There are 16 residues in the CDR3. V lost 0 bases and J lost 1, with 14 bases in between. The V gene's germline CDR1 is GEAIGNYY and CDR2 EKD. This CDR3 reads CACDTLASRSTDKLIF. CDR3 bases: TGTGCCTGTGACACCCTAGCTAGTCGGTCCACCGATAAACTCATCTTT.

The chain uses TRDV2 and TRDJ1; maybe TRDD3 (5 bases). The CDR3 consists of 16 residues. V lost 0 bases and J lost 3, with 16 bases in between. Germline V lookup: CDR1 GEAIGNYY, CDR2 EKD. CDR3: CACDTVGALRADKLIF. The CDR3 DNA reads TGTGCCTGTGACACCGTTGGGGCCCTCAGGGCCGATAAACTCATCTTT.

The V call is TRDV2, the J call TRDJ1, with 13 positions matching TRDD3. Trimming took 3 bases from V and 0 from J; bases not matched to a gene: 21. The CDR3 has 22 residues. The germline V gene encodes CDR1 GEAIGNYY and CDR2 EKD. The CDR3 DNA follows: TGTGCCTGTGACCCCATCCCAAACTCGTTACTGGGGGATACGCCGTACACCGATAAACTCATCTTT. Its protein product is CACDPIPNSLLGDTPYTDKLIF.

This clone has a handful of counts. The gene calls are TRDV2 and TRDJ1, with 8 bases matching TRDD3. This CDR3 comprises 19 residues. V was clipped by 3 bases and J by 1 base; unmatched bases: 18. In germline, CDR1 is GEAIGNYY, CDR2 EKD. The CDR3 DNA sequence: TGTGCCTGTGACCCCCTCGGGCGGACTGGGGGCACTACCACCGATAAACTCATCTTT. Its translation: CACDPLGRTGGTTTDKLIF.

This clone has a single count. The chain recombines TRDV2 with TRDJ1; 9 nucleotides match TRDD3. With 1 base clipped from V and 0 bases from J, the junction kept 14 bases outside the gene matches. The germline V gene has CDR1 GEAIGNYY and CDR2 EKD. The CDR3 covers 19 residues. CDR3 amino acids: CACDTVALGDPSYTDKLIF. CDR3 in DNA: TGTGCCTGTGACACTGTGGCGCTGGGGGATCCATCGTACACCGATAAACTCATCTTT.

This clone was picked up a small number of times. V usage is TRDV2 and J usage is TRDJ1; 7 bases map to TRDD3. The CDR3 extends over 14 amino acids. The trim removed 3 bases at V and 0 bases at J, leaving 3 bases unmatched. Germline assignment: CDR1 GEAIGNYY and CDR2 EKD. CDR3: CACDELGDTDKLIF. CDR3 sequence (DNA): TGTGCCTGTGACGAGCTGGGGGACACCGATAAACTCATCTTT.

The V gene is TRDV2, the J gene TRDJ1; 7 bases are a match to TRDD3. The V gene end was trimmed by 0 bases and the J gene end by 0 bases; junction bases not matched to a gene: 9. The CDR3 runs 17 residues. From germline, CDR1 is GEAIGNYY and CDR2 EKD. CDR3: CACDTLALGINTDKLIF. In DNA form, the CDR3 reads TGTGCCTGTGACACCTTGGCTTTGGGGATAAACACCGATAAACTCATCTTT.

This clone was seen more than once but under ten times. The gene calls are TRDV2 and TRDJ1; 7 bases are shared with TRDD3. The CDR3 consists of 22 residues. The germline CDR1 and CDR2 sequences are GEAIGNYY and EKD. Trimming at V came to 0 bases and at J to 4 bases, leaving 28 bases not matched to a gene. CDR3 DNA: TGTGCCTGTGACACCTTGCCATCCTCCCCGGGGCACGAGGATACGCAGATCGATAAACTCATCTTT. Residues: CACDTLPSSPGHEDTQIDKLIF.

This sequence joins TRDV2 and TRDJ1; TRDD2 might be the D (7 bases). CDR1 is GEAIGNYY and CDR2 is EKD in the germline V gene. V was cut by 2 bases and J by 1 base, with 25 bases left in between. This CDR3 has 19 residues. CDR3 DNA sequence: TGTGCCTGTGACAAGGTTCCTACGATTGGGGGGCAACTCACCGATAAACTCATCTTT. Translation: CACDKVPTIGGQLTDKLIF.

This chain joins TRDV2 and TRDJ1; 8 nucleotides line up with TRDD3. V was pared by 3 bases and J by 0 bases, with 8 bases of the junction left unmatched. This CDR3 contains 16 residues. Germline CDR1 reads GEAIGNYY; CDR2 reads EKD. The CDR3 is CACDSLLGGNTDKLIF. CDR3 nucleotide sequence: TGTGCCTGTGACTCCTTACTGGGGGGAAACACCGATAAACTCATCTTT.

This clone is large (0.1 to 1%) in the sample. V gene TRDV2 combines with J gene TRDJ1; the match to TRDD3 covers 10 bases. CDR1 and CDR2 (germline): GEAIGNYY, EKD. The CDR3 length is 16 residues. Unmatched junction bases numbered 6, after V lost 0 bases and J lost 3 bases. The CDR3, as DNA: TGTGCCTGTGACACCCTGGGGGATAGTCGCTCCGATAAACTCATCTTT. It specifies CACDTLGDSRSDKLIF.

The chain links TRDV2 to TRDJ3, with a tentative D call TRDD3 (5 bases). CDR1 is GEAIGNYY, CDR2 EKD, per germline. The CDR3 loop spans 18 amino acids. V was shortened by 0 bases and J by 0 bases, with 11 bases between the two germline ends. The CDR3 here is CACDTGDGRSWDTRQMFF. The CDR3 nucleotides read TGTGCCTGTGACACCGGGGACGGCCGCTCCTGGGACACCCGACAGATGTTTTTC.

The chain employs TRDV2 and TRDJ1; 10 positions agree with TRDD3. The length of the CDR3 is 20 residues. CDR1 and CDR2 (germline): GEAIGNYY, EKD. Trimming cost V 2 bases and J 0 bases; bases outside gene matches: 17. The chain's CDR3 is CACDSLLGDANLEYTDKLIF. DNA for the CDR3: TGTGCCTGTGACAGCCTACTGGGGGATGCCAATCTGGAATACACCGATAAACTCATCTTT.